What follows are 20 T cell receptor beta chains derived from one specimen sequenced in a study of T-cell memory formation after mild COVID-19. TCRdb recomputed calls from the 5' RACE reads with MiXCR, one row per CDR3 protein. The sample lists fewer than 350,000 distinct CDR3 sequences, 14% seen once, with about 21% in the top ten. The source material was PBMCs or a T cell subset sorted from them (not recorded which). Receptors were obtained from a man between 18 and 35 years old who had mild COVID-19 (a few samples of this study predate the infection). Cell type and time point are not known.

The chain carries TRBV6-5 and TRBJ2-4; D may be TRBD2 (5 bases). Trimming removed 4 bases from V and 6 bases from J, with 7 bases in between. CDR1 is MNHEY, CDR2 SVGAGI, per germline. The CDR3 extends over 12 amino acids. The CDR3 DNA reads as TGTGCCAGCAGTTCTGAGGGAAACATTCAGTACTTC. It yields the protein CASSSEGNIQYF.

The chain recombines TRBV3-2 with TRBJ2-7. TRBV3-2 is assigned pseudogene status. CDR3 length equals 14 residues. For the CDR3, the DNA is TGTGCCAGCAGCCAAGGGAGAGACCACTACGAGCAGTACGTC. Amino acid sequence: CASSQGRDHYEQYV.

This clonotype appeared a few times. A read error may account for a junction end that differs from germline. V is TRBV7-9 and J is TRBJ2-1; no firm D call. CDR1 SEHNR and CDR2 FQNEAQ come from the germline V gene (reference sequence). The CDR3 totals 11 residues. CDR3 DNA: TGTGCCAGCAGCGGCTACGATGAGCAGTTCTTC. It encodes CASSGYDEQFF.

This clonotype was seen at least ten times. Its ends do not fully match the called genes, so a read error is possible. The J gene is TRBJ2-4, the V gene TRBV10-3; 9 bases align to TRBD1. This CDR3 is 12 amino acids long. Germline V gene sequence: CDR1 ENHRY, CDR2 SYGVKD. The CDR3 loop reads CAISESGDRVSF. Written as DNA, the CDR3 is TGTGCCATCAGTGAGTCAGGGGACAGGGTCTCCTTC.

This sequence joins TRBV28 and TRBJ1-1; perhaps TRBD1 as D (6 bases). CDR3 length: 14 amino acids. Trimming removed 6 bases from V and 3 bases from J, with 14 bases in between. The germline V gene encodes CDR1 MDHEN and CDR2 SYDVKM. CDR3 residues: CASSQVTGYTEAFF. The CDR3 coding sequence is TGTGCCAGCAGCCAAGTAACAGGGTACACTGAAGCTTTCTTT. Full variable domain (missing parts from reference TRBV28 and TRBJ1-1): DVKVTQSSRYLVKRTGEKVFLECVQDMDHENMFWYRQDPGLGLRLIYFSYDVKMKEKGDIPEGYSVSREKKERFSLILESASTNQTSMYLCASSQVTGYTEAFFGQGTRLTVV.

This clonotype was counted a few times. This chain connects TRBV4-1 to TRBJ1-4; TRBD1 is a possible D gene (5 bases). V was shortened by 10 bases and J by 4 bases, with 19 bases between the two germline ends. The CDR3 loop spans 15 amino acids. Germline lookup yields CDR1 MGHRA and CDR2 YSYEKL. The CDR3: CATSSGQGINEKLFF. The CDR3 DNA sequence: TGCGCCACCTCTTCTGGGCAGGGAATTAATGAAAAACTGTTTTTT.

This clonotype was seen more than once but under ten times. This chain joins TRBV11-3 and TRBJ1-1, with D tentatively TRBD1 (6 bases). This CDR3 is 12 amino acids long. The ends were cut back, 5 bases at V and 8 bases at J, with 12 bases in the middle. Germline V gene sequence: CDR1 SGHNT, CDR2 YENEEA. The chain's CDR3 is CASSRTGGEAFF. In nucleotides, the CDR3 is TGTGCCAGCAGCCGCACGGGGGGCGAAGCTTTCTTT.

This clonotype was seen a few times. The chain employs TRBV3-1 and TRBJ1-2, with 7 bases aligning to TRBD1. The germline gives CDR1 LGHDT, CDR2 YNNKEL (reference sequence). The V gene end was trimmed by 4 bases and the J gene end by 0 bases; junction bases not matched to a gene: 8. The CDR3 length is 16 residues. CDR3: CASSPLTGTANYGYTF. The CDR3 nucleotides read TGTGCCAGCAGCCCCCTAACCGGGACAGCTAACTATGGCTACACCTTC.

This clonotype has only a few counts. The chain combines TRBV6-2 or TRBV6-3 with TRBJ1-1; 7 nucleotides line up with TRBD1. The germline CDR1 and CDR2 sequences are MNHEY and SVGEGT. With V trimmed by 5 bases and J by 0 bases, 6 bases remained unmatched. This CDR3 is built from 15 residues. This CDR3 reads CASSLGDSLNTEAFF. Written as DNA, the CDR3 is TGTGCCAGCAGTCTCGGGGACAGCTTGAACACTGAAGCTTTCTTT.

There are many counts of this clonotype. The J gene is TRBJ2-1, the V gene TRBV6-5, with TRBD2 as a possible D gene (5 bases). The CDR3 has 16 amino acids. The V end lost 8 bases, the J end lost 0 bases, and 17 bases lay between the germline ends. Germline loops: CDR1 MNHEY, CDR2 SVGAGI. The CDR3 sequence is CASGHRSGSSYNEQFF. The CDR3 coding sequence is TGTGCCAGCGGCCATAGGTCTGGGAGCTCCTACAATGAGCAGTTCTTC.

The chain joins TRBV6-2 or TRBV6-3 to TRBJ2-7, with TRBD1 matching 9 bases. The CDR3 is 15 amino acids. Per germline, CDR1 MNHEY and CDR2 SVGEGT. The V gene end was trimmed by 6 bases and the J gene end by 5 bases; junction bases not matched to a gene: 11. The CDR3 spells CASSETGGHTNEQYF. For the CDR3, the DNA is TGTGCCAGCAGCGAAACAGGGGGCCATACGAACGAGCAGTACTTC.

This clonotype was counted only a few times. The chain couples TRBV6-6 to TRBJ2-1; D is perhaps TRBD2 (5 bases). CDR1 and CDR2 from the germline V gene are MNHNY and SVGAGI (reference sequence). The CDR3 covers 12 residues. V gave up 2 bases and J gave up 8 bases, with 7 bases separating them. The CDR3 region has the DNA TGTGCCAGCAGTTACATTAGCGATGAGCAGTTCTTC. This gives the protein CASSYISDEQFF.

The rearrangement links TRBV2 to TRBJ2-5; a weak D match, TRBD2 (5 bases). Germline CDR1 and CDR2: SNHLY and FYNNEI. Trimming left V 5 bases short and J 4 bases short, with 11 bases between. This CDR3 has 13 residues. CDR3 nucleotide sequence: TGTGCCAGCAGTACCCGGGGATCAGAGACCCAGTACTTC. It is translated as CASSTRGSETQYF.

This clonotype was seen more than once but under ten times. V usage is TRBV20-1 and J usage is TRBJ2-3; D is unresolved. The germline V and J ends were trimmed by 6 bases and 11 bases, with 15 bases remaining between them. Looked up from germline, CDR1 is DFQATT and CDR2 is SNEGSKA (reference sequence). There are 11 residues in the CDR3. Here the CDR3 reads CSADDNFGQYF. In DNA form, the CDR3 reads TGCAGTGCCGACGACAACTTCGGGCAGTATTTT.

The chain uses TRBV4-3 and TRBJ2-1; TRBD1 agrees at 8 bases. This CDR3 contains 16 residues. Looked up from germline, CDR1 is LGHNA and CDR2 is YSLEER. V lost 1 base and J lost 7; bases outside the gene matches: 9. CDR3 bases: TGCGCCAGCAGCCAAGTGGCGACAGGGGCGGGGAATGAGCAGTTCTTC. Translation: CASSQVATGAGNEQFF.

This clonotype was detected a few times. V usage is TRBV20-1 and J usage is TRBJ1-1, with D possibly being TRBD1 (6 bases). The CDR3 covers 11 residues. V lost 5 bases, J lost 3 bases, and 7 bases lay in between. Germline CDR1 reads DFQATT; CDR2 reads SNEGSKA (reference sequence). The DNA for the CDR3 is TGCAGTGCTTCAGGGGACACTGAAGCTTTCTTT. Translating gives CSASGDTEAFF.

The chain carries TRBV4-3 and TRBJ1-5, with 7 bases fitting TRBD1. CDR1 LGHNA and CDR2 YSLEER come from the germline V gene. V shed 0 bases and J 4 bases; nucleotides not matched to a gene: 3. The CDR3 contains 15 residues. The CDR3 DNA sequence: TGCGCCAGCAGCCAAGATACAGGGGAGAATCAGCCCCAGCATTTT. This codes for CASSQDTGENQPQHF.

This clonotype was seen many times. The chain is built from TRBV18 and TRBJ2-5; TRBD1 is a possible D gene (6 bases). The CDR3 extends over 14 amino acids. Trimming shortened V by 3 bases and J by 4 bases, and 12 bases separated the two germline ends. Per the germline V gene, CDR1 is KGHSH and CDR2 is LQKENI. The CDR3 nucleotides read TGTGCCAGCTCACCGGGGGCAGGGAGAGAGACCCAGTACTTC. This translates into CASSPGAGRETQYF.

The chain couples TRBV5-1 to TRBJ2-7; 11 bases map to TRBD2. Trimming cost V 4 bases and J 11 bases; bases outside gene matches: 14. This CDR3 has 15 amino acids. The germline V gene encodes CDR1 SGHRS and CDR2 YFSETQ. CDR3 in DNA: TGCGCCAGCAGCCCGGGGACTAGCGGAACACTCAGGGAGTACTTC. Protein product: CASSPGTSGTLREYF.

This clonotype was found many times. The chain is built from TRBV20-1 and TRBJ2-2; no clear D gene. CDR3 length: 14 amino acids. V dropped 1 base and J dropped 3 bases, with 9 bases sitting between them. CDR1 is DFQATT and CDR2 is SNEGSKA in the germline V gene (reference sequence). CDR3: CSARGWVHTGELFF. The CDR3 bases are TGCAGTGCTAGAGGTTGGGTTCACACCGGGGAGCTGTTTTTT.